The 18 T cell receptor beta chains below come from one sample, sequenced in a study of T cells in localized non-small cell lung cancer. Sequencing was performed with immunoSEQ multiplex PCR; in TCRdb, only in-frame clones are kept and a portion is missing. Altogether 70,000 or so clones are present, approximately 84% being singletons, with the ten largest covering around 1.3%. Here the sequenced sample was peripheral blood, taken before any cancer treatment. Receptors originate from a female donor older than 55 with stage I lung adenocarcinoma.

V and J are TRBV5-1 and TRBJ2-3; 9 bases fit TRBD2. CDR1 is SGHRS, CDR2 YFSETQ, per germline. CDR3 size: 17 residues. V gave up 0 bases and J gave up 5 bases; unmatched junction bases: 10. The CDR3 nucleotides read TGCGCCAGCAGCTTGGCCAGGCGGGGGGGGACCCGAGATACGCAGTATTTT. Translating gives CASSLARRGGTRDTQYF.

V is TRBV7-9 and J is TRBJ2-1; 7 bases are a match to TRBD2. The CDR3 is made up of 16 amino acids. V trimming: 5 bases; J trimming: 2 bases; junction bases outside the gene matches: 9. Germline CDR1 reads SEHNR; CDR2 reads FQNEAQ (reference sequence). CDR3: CASSPRLAATYNEQFF. CDR3 sequence (DNA): TGTGCCAGCAGCCCAAGACTAGCCGCAACCTACAATGAGCAGTTCTTC.

In its sample, this clone was seen once. CDR3 in DNA: TGTGCCAGCAGCGCAGGGGTGCGGGTTGGCACTGAAGCTTTCTTT. Translation: CASSAGVRVGTEAFF. The chain links TRBV5-5 to TRBJ1-1; a weak D match, TRBD1 (6 bases). CDR1 is SGHKS and CDR2 is YYEKEE in the germline V gene (reference sequence). With 4 bases removed from V and 4 bases from J, the gap between germline ends came to 17 bases. This CDR3 is 15 amino acids long.

This chain uses TRBV29-1 with TRBJ2-1; D is undetermined. Germline CDR1 reads SQVTM; CDR2 reads ANQGSEA. The CDR3 has 13 amino acids. The CDR3 protein is CSALVSSYNEQFF. The CDR3 DNA reads as TGCAGTGCCCTGGTGAGCTCCTACAATGAGCAGTTCTTC.

The genes are TRBV5-8 and TRBJ2-3; D unclear. Germline CDR1 and CDR2: SGHTS and YDEGEE. V lost 6 bases and J lost 3, with 14 bases in between. This CDR3 contains 14 residues. The CDR3 protein is CASKVIGSTDTQYF. The CDR3 DNA is TGTGCCAGCAAGGTCATTGGGTCAACAGATACGCAGTATTTT. The full variable domain, completed using reference TRBV5-8 and TRBJ2-3, is EAGVTQSPTHLIKTRGQQATLRCSPISGHTSVYWYQQALGLGLQFLLWYDEGEERNRGNFPPRFSGRQFPNYSSELNVNALELEDSALYLCASKVIGSTDTQYFGPGTRLTVL.

This clone came up a few times. The chain carries TRBV28 and TRBJ1-1; 9 bases agree with TRBD1. V lost 2 bases and J lost 4; bases outside the gene matches: 5. This CDR3 contains 15 residues. Germline V gene data show CDR1 as MDHEN and CDR2 as SYDVKM. CDR3: CASSLAGTGTTEAFF. The CDR3 bases are TGTGCCAGCAGTTTAGCCGGGACAGGGACCACTGAAGCTTTCTTT.

This chain uses TRBV10-3 with TRBJ2-5; TRBD2 matches 7 bases. The CDR3 consists of 14 residues. Germline V gene data show CDR1 as ENHRY and CDR2 as SYGVKD. Germline trimming cut 4 bases from V and 7 bases from J; bases unmatched to any gene: 9. The CDR3 coding sequence is TGTGCCATCAGTGGCCGGGACTCGGGGGGGACCCAGTACTTC. Protein product: CAISGRDSGGTQYF.

The CDR3, as DNA: TGTGCCAGCAGCTTAGAAGGTAGACTGAACAATGAGCAGTTCTTC. This sequence encodes CASSLEGRLNNEQFF. The chain couples TRBV7-8 to TRBJ2-1; D remains ambiguous. In germline, CDR1 is SGHVS, CDR2 FQNEAQ. The CDR3 has 15 residues. Trimming removed 1 base from V and 5 bases from J, with 12 bases in between.

Details on this clone: At one end the junction does not follow the germline gene, possibly because of a read error. This chain links TRBV15 with TRBJ1-2, with D uncertain. The CDR3 is made up of 13 amino acids. Germline CDR1 LNHNV, CDR2 YYDKDF (reference sequence). CDR3 sequence reads: CATSREFAPWVPF. CDR3 coding DNA: TGTGCCACCAGCAGAGAGTTCGCCCCTTGGGTCCCCTTC.

This rearrangement joins TRBV28 to TRBJ2-7; 7 positions agree with TRBD2. Trimming cost V 6 bases and J 12 bases; bases outside gene matches: 20. Germline CDR1 and CDR2: MDHEN and SYDVKM. CDR3 length: 15 residues. The CDR3 loop is CASSPTRPGGSGPYF. CDR3 sequence (DNA): TGTGCCAGCAGCCCTACCCGCCCCGGGGGGTCTGGACCGTACTTC.

The chain joins TRBV9 to TRBJ1-4; 7 bases line up with TRBD1. Germline lookup yields CDR1 SGDLS and CDR2 YYNGEE. J was trimmed by 8 bases and V by 4 bases; bases with no gene match: 11. The CDR3 has 15 amino acids. CDR3 DNA: TGTGCCAGCAGCCCCCGAGACAGGGAAACCGAAAAACTGTTTTTT. Residues: CASSPRDRETEKLFF.

The V and J genes are TRBV18 and TRBJ2-7, with D possibly TRBD1 on 5 matching bases. Germline V CDR1 and CDR2: KGHSH, LQKENI. V lost 2 bases to trimming and J lost 2 bases, with 10 bases between them. The CDR3 is 14 amino acids. CDR3 residues: CASSPSRATYEQYF. In DNA form, the CDR3 reads TGTGCCAGCTCACCATCCAGGGCCACCTACGAGCAGTACTTC.

The CDR3 sequence: CASSQEGWSAGELFF. CDR3 DNA: TGCGCCAGCAGCCAAGAAGGGTGGTCGGCCGGGGAGCTGTTTTTT. The gene calls are TRBV4-1 and TRBJ2-2, with D uncertain. Germline CDR1 and CDR2: MGHRA and YSYEKL. There are 15 residues in the CDR3. V lost 0 bases, J lost 6 bases, and 11 bases lay in between.

The rearrangement uses TRBV25-1 and TRBJ2-7, with no clear D. CDR1 is MGHDK and CDR2 is SYGVNS in the germline V gene. The CDR3 is 12 amino acids. Trimming stripped 2 bases from V and 2 bases from J, with 4 bases between. The CDR3 spells CASSERPYEQYF. The DNA for the CDR3 is TGTGCCAGCAGTGAACGACCCTACGAGCAGTACTTC.

CDR3 loop: CASRKTGANNSPLHF. DNA of the CDR3: TGTGCCAGTAGAAAAACAGGGGCTAATAATTCACCCCTCCACTTT. The V gene is TRBV19, the J gene TRBJ1-6; 7 bases map to TRBD1. J lost 5 bases, V lost 6 bases, and 7 bases had no gene match. Germline V CDR1 and CDR2: LNHDA, SQIVND (reference sequence). The CDR3 length is 15 residues.

This clone was seen more than once but under ten times. This chain uses TRBV7-9 with TRBJ2-5; no clear D gene. CDR3 length: 19 amino acids. Germline V gives CDR1 SEHNR, CDR2 FQNEAQ (reference sequence). The V and J ends lost 2 bases and 0 bases respectively, with 22 bases between them. CDR3 sequence reads: CASSLRLKGKEEDQETQYF. The CDR3 nucleotides are TGTGCCAGCAGCTTACGTCTAAAGGGTAAGGAAGAGGACCAAGAGACCCAGTACTTC.

The V and J genes are TRBV5-8 and TRBJ2-3; D perhaps matches TRBD1 (5 bases). Germline V lookup: CDR1 SGHTS, CDR2 YDEGEE. This CDR3 region has 13 residues. Trimming removed 4 bases at V and 1 base at J, with 7 bases between. The chain's CDR3 is CASSVRGTDTQYF. The CDR3 DNA reads as TGTGCCAGCAGCGTCAGGGGCACAGATACGCAGTATTTT. The complete variable domain, with remaining parts taken from reference TRBV5-8 and TRBJ2-3, reads EAGVTQSPTHLIKTRGQQATLRCSPISGHTSVYWYQQALGLGLQFLLWYDEGEERNRGNFPPRFSGRQFPNYSSELNVNALELEDSALYLCASSVRGTDTQYFGPGTRLTVL.

The chain couples TRBV5-1 to TRBJ2-7; TRBD1 agrees at 9 bases. CDR1 is SGHRS, CDR2 YFSETQ, per germline. The J segment lost 5 bases and the V segment lost 4 bases, leaving 7 bases of the junction unmatched. The CDR3 has 14 residues. CDR3 protein: CASSPGQGPHEQYF. CDR3 bases: TGCGCCAGCAGCCCCGGACAGGGGCCCCACGAGCAGTACTTC.